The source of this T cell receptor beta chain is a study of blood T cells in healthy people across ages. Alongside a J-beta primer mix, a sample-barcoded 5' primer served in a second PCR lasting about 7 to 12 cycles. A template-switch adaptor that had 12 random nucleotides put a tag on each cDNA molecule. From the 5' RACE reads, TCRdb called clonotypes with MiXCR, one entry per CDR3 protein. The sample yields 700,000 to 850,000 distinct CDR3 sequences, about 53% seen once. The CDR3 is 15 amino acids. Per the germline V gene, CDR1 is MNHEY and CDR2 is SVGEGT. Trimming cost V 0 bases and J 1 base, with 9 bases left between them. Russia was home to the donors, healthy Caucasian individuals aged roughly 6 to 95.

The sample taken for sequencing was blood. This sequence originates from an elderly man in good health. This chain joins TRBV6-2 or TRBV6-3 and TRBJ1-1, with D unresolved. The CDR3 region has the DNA TGTGCCAGCAGTTACTCGGGCCAAAAGAACACTGAAGCTTTCTTT. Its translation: CASSYSGQKNTEAFF.